This T cell receptor beta chain was captured in a study of graft-versus-host responses after intestinal transplantation. Here immunoSEQ multiplex PCR was the method, and the copy in TCRdb shows in-frame clones only, minus some. The sample yields tens of thousands of clones, 91% seen once. The TCR comes from a human patient who received an intestinal transplant, so some T cells may come from the graft donor. Material: PBMCs, obtained 300 to 330 days after intestinal transplant.

CDR3 sequence reads: CASSPTVIRGDEQYF. The CDR3 DNA reads TGTGCCAGCAGTCCGACTGTGATCCGGGGCGACGAGCAGTACTTC. This sequence joins TRBV6-5 and TRBJ2-7; D tentatively fits TRBD1 or TRBD2 (5 bases each). The V and J ends lost 5 bases and 5 bases respectively, with 19 bases between them. This CDR3 has 15 residues. Germline CDR1 is MNHEY and CDR2 is SVGAGI.